Listed here are 14 T cell receptor beta chains from one sample, sequenced in a study of Ad26.COV2.S vaccination and SARS-CoV-2 variants. The treatment is: roughly 19 received Ad26.COV2.S at low or high dose, single or two shots; several received placebo; per-sample allocation not given. Samples analyzed were those drawn on day 63 after the first vaccine or placebo injection. Assay: immunoSEQ multiplex PCR; the TCRdb copy retains only in-frame clones and omits some. Seen here are about 350,000 clones, approximately 90% observed once, and the top ten hold 5%. Source: peripheral blood, taken in a trial of Ad26.COV2.S vaccine versus placebo. Every receptor here comes from a person between 18 and 60 years old who received the Ad26.COV2.S COVID-19 vaccine or a placebo.

Concerning this clone itself: Other DNA sequences within the sample encode an identical CDR3. The V and J genes are TRBV5-1 and TRBJ2-5; 7 bases are a match to TRBD1. Germline V gives CDR1 SGHRS, CDR2 YFSETQ. J was trimmed by 1 base and V by 2 bases; bases with no gene match: 2. CDR3 size: 14 residues. The CDR3 is CASSFGTAQETQYF. DNA for the CDR3: TGCGCCAGCAGCTTCGGGACAGCCCAAGAGACCCAGTACTTC.

The V and J genes are TRBV28 and TRBJ2-5, with 8 nucleotides matching TRBD2. Germline V gene sequence: CDR1 MDHEN, CDR2 SYDVKM. The CDR3 totals 15 residues. J was trimmed by 5 bases and V by 5 bases; bases with no gene match: 10. In DNA form, the CDR3 reads TGTGCCAGCAGTCACCGAGGAGCGGGGGAGGAGACCCAGTACTTC. Protein product: CASSHRGAGEETQYF.

The gene calls are TRBV28 and TRBJ2-1, with D possibly being TRBD2 (5 bases). The CDR3 runs to 15 residues. V lost 7 bases, J lost 0 bases, and 13 bases lay in between. In germline, CDR1 is MDHEN, CDR2 SYDVKM. As DNA, the CDR3 is TGTGCCAGCATCAGCGGAGCCTTCTCCTACAATGAGCAGTTCTTC. Its translation is CASISGAFSYNEQFF.

The chain links TRBV28 to TRBJ2-3, with 10 bases matching TRBD2. Germline V gene data show CDR1 as MDHEN and CDR2 as SYDVKM. Losses at the gene ends were 5 bases for V and 1 base for J; bases not matched to a gene: 3. CDR3 length equals 15 residues. CDR3 protein: CASSTGTSGTDTQYF. CDR3 coding DNA: TGTGCCAGCAGTACCGGGACTAGCGGCACAGATACGCAGTATTTT.

This chain uses TRBV13 with TRBJ2-3, with a possible D match to TRBD2 (5 bases). Germline assignment: CDR1 PRHDT and CDR2 FYEKMQ (reference sequence). The CDR3 is 13 amino acids. The V end lost 4 bases, the J end lost 2 bases, and 7 bases lay between the germline ends. The CDR3 sequence: CASSSGNTDTQYF. The CDR3 DNA reads as TGTGCCAGCAGCTCGGGGAACACAGATACGCAGTATTTT.

The rearrangement links TRBV4-3 to TRBJ1-2; D is uncertain. Per germline, CDR1 LGHNA and CDR2 YSLEER. The V end was cut by 2 bases, the J end by 6 bases, with 16 bases between. There are 15 residues in the CDR3. CDR3 bases: TGCGCCAGCAGCCAACAGCTCCGGGCCCTGGATGGCTACACCTTC. Translating gives CASSQQLRALDGYTF.

The gene calls are TRBV28 and TRBJ2-1, with 12 bases fitting TRBD2. The CDR3 is 16 residues long. After removal of 7 bases from V and 7 bases from J, the junction contained 11 bases not matched to a gene. CDR1 is MDHEN and CDR2 is SYDVKM in the germline V gene. The CDR3 loop reads CASTKGLAGGKNEQFF. DNA for the CDR3: TGTGCCAGCACCAAGGGTCTAGCGGGAGGGAAGAATGAGCAGTTCTTC.

The chain employs TRBV6-5 and TRBJ2-7; TRBD1 matches 12 bases. This CDR3 contains 14 residues. Germline V gene lookup returns CDR1 MNHEY and CDR2 SVGAGI. V lost 6 bases, J lost 1 base, and 1 base stayed unmatched. The CDR3 here is CASRGQGASYEQYF. DNA for the CDR3: TGTGCCAGCAGGGGACAGGGGGCTTCCTACGAGCAGTACTTC.

This clone was found once. J is TRBJ1-1 and V is TRBV6-1; D gene unclear. There are 16 residues in the CDR3. Trimming took 7 bases from V and 2 from J, leaving 20 bases between them. CDR1 is MNHNS, CDR2 SASEGT, per germline. The CDR3 is CASNEGVTRRNTEAFF. The DNA of the CDR3 is TGTGCCAGCAATGAGGGTGTTACTCGCCGAAACACTGAAGCTTTCTTT.

The CDR3 sequence: CASKVGSNTGELFF. In DNA, the CDR3 is TGTGCCAGCAAGGTCGGATCGAACACCGGGGAGCTGTTTTTT. The V and J genes are TRBV27 and TRBJ2-2; D gene ambiguous. CDR3 length: 14 amino acids. From germline, CDR1 is MNHEY and CDR2 SMNVEV (reference sequence). V lost 7 bases and J lost 0, with 9 bases in between.

This clone was found a few times. CDR3 in DNA: TGTGCCAGCAGCCCGGGACTAGCGGAACCCTACGAGCAGTACTTC. It encodes CASSPGLAEPYEQYF. V is TRBV7-7 and J is TRBJ2-7; 11 bases are a match to TRBD2. J was trimmed by 2 bases and V by 5 bases; bases with no gene match: 5. Germline CDR1 SSHAT, CDR2 FNYEAQ (reference sequence). The CDR3 length is 15 residues.

The chain uses TRBV6-6 and TRBJ1-2, with TRBD1 matching 7 bases. The CDR3 spans 12 residues. Germline CDR1 reads MNHNY; CDR2 reads SVGAGI (reference sequence). Trimming at V came to 7 bases and at J to 8 bases, leaving 7 bases not matched to a gene. CDR3 in DNA: TGTGCCAGCACCATGACAGGGACCGGCTACACCTTC. The encoded protein is CASTMTGTGYTF.

The rearrangement links TRBV14 to TRBJ1-2; 7 bases fit TRBD1. After removal of 3 bases from V and 7 bases from J, the junction contained 11 bases not matched to a gene. This CDR3 comprises 15 residues. Germline V gene lookup returns CDR1 SGHDN and CDR2 FVKESK. This CDR3 reads CASSHSTGRLFGYTF. The CDR3 DNA reads TGTGCCAGCAGCCATTCGACAGGGCGACTCTTTGGCTACACCTTC.

V gene TRBV19 combines with J gene TRBJ1-4; D gene uncertain. The V gene's germline CDR1 is LNHDA and CDR2 SQIVND (reference sequence). The germline V and J ends were trimmed by 4 bases and 6 bases, with 12 bases remaining between them. This CDR3 spans 14 amino acids. The CDR3 DNA follows: TGTGCCAGTAGTACCGGCAGGTATGATGAAAAACTGTTTTTT. This translates into CASSTGRYDEKLFF.